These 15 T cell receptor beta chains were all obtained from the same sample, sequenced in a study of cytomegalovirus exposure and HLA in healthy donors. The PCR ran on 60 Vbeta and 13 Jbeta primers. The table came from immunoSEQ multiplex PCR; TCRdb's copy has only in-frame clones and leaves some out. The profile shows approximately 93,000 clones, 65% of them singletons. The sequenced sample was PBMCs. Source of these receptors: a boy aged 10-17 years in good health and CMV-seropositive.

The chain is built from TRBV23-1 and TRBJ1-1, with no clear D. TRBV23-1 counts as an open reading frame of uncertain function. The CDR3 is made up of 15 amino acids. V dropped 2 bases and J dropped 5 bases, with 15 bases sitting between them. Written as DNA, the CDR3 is TGCGCCAGCAGTCAAGGGAGCCCCTGGAGAACTGAAGCTTTCTTT. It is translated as CASSQGSPWRTEAFF.

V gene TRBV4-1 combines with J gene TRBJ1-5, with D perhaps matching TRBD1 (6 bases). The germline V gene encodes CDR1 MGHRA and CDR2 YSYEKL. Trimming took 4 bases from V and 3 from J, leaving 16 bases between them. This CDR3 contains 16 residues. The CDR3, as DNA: TGCGCCAGCAGCCGTGGATCTGGGGGCATCAATCAGCCCCAGCATTTT. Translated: CASSRGSGGINQPQHF.

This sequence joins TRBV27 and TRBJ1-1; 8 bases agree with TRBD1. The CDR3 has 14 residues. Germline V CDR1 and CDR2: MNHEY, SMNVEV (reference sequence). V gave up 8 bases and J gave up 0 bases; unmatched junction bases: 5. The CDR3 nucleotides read TGTGCCAGCTTTAGACAGGGGATGAACACTGAAGCTTTCTTT. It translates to CASFRQGMNTEAFF.

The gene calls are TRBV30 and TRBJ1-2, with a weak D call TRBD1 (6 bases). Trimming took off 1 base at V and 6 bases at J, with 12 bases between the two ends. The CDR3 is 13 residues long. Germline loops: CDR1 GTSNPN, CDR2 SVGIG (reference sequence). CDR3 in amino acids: CAWSEQGWDGYTF. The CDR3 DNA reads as TGTGCCTGGAGTGAACAGGGATGGGATGGCTACACCTTC.

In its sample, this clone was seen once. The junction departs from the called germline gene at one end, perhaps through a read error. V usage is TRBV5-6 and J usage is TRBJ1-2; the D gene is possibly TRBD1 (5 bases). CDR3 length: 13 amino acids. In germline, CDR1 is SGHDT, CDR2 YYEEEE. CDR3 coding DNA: TGTGCCAGCAGGCGGGGGATAATCGGTGGCTACCCCTTC. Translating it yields CASRRGIIGGYPF.

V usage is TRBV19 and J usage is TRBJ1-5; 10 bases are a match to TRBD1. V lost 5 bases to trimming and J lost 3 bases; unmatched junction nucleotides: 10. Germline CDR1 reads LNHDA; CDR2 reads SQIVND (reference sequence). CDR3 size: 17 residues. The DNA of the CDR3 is TGTGCCAGTAGTGTCGGACAGGGGGAAACCCTCAATCAGCCCCAGCATTTT. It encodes CASSVGQGETLNQPQHF. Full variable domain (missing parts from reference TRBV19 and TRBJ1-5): DGGITQSPKYLFRKEGQNVTLSCEQNLNHDAMYWYRQDPGQGLRLIYYSQIVNDFQKGDIAEGYSVSREKKESFPLTVTSAQKNPTAFYLCASSVGQGETLNQPQHFGDGTRLSIL.

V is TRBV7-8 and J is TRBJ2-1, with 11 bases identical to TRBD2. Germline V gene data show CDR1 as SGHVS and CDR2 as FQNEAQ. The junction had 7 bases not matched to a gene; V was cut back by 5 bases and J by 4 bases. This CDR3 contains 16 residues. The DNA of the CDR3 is TGTGCCAGCAGCCCGGGGACTAGCGGATTTTACAATGAGCAGTTCTTC. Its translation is CASSPGTSGFYNEQFF. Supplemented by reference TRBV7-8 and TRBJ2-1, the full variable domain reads GAGVSQSPRYKVAKRGQDVALRCDPISGHVSLFWYQQALGQGPEFLTYFQNEAQLDKSGLPSDRFFAERPEGSVSTLKIQRTQQEDSAVYLCASSPGTSGFYNEQFFGPGTRLTVL.

The CDR3 is CASSLDRDEQYF. Here the CDR3 DNA reads TGTGCCAGCAGCCTGGACAGGGACGAGCAGTACTTC. The chain combines TRBV5-4 with TRBJ2-7, with 8 bases lining up with TRBD1. The CDR3 spans 12 residues. Germline loops: CDR1 SGHNT, CDR2 YYREEE (reference sequence). V was pared by 4 bases and J by 5 bases, with 2 bases of the junction left unmatched.

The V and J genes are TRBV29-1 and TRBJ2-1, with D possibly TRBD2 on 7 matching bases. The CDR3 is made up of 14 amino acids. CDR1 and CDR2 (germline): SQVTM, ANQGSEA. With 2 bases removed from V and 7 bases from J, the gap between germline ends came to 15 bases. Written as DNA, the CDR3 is TGCAGCGTTGAACGGGGGGCCAGTGTGAATGAGCAGTTCTTC. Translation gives CSVERGASVNEQFF.

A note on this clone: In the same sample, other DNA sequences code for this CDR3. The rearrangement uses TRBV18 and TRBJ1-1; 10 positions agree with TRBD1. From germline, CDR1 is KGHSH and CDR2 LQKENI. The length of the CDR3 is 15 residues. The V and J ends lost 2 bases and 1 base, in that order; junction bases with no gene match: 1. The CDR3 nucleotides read TGTGCCAGCTCACCAAGGGACAGGGGGAACACTGAAGCTTTCTTT. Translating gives CASSPRDRGNTEAFF.

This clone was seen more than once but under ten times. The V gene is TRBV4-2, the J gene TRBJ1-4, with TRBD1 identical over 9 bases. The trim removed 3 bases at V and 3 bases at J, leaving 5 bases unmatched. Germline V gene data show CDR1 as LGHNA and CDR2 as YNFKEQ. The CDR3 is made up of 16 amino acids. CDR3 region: CASSQGRTGANEKLFF. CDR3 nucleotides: TGTGCCAGCAGCCAGGGACGGACAGGGGCTAATGAAAAACTGTTTTTT.

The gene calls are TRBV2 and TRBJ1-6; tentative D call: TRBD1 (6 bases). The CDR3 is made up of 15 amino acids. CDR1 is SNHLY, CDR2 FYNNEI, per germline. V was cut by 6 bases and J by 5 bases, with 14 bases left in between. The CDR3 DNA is TGTGCCAGCAGCTCATCCGGGACAAATAATTCACCCCTCCACTTT. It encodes CASSSSGTNNSPLHF.

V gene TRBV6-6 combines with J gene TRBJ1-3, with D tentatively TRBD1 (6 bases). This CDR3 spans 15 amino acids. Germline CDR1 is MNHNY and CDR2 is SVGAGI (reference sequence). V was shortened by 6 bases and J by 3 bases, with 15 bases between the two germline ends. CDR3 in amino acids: CASSLDRVFGNTIYF. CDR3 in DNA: TGTGCCAGCAGCTTGGACAGAGTTTTTGGAAACACCATATATTTT.

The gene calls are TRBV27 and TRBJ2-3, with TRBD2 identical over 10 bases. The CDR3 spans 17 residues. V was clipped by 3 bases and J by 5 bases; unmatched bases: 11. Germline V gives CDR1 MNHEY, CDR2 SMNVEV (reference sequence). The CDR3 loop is CASSFLHSGGPLDTQYF. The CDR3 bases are TGTGCCAGCAGTTTCCTTCATAGCGGGGGGCCGTTAGATACGCAGTATTTT.

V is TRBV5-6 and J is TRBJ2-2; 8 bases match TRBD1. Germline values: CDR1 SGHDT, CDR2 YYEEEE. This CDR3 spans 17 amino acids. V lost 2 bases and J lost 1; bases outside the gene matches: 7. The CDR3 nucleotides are TGTGCCAGCAGCTTAGGGTCTGGGACAGGGAACACCGGGGAGCTGTTTTTT. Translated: CASSLGSGTGNTGELFF.